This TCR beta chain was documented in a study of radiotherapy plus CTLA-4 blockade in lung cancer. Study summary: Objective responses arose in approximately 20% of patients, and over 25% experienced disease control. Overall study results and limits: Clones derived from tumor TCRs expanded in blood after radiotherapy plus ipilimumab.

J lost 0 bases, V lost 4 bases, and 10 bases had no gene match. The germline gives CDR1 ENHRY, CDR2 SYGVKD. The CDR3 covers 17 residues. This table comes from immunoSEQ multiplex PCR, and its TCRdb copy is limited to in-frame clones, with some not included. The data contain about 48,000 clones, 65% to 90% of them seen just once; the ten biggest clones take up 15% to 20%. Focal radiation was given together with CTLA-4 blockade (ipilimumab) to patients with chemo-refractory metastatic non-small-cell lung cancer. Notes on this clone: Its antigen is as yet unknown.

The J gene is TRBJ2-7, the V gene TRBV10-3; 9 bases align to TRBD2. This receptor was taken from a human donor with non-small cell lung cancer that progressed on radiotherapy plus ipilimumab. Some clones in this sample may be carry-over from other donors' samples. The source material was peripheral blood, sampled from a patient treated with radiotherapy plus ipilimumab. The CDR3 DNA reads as TGTGCCATCAGTGGACAGTCTAGCGGGGCCCGCTCCTACGAGCAGTACTTC. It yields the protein CAISGQSSGARSYEQYF.